These T cell receptor beta chains were read from a single sample in a study of cytomegalovirus exposure and HLA in healthy donors. This table comes from immunoSEQ multiplex PCR, and its TCRdb copy is limited to in-frame clones, with some not included. The sample consists of approximately 59,000 clones, roughly 92% of them appearing once. The specimen sequenced was PBMCs. Receptors originate from a man between 18 and 35 years old in good health and CMV-seropositive. Both conserved end residues are part of each CDR3. The D gene is left open where the match is weak. Clone sizes are given selectively: once, few, many, or a class where the clone is expanded.

v_gene	j_gene	d_gene	abundance	CDR3aa	CDR3nt
TRBV30	TRBJ1-5	NA	NA	CAWSVPRANNQPQHF	TGTGCCTGGAGTGTACCCAGGGCGAATAATCAGCCCCAGCATTTT
TRBV10-3	TRBJ2-7	NA	NA	CAISGGYEQYF	TGTGCCATCAGTGGCGGTTACGAGCAGTACTTC
TRBV19	TRBJ2-2	NA	NA	CASSIDRTRGSGELFF	TGTGCCAGTAGTATAGATCGGACAAGAGGCAGCGGGGAGCTGTTTTTT
TRBV5-1	TRBJ2-2	TRBD2	NA	CASSPAGGTNTGELFF	TGCGCCAGCAGTCCAGCGGGAGGGACGAACACCGGGGAGCTGTTTTTT
TRBV9	TRBJ2-7	NA	NA	CASSVGTGNREQYF	TGTGCCAGCAGCGTAGGAACGGGAAACCGCGAGCAGTACTTC
TRBV28	TRBJ1-3	NA	once	CASSVPITDSGNTIYF	TGTGCCAGCAGTGTTCCCATCACAGATTCTGGAAACACCATATATTTT
TRBV2	TRBJ2-5	TRBD1	NA	CASSKQGWETQYF	TGTGCCAGCAGTAAACAGGGGTGGGAGACCCAGTACTTC
TRBV18	TRBJ1-4	TRBD1	once	CASSPATGGKEKLFF	TGTGCCAGCTCACCGGCGACAGGGGGTAAAGAAAAACTGTTTTTT
TRBV11-1	TRBJ2-5	NA	NA	CASSFKPYPGETQYF	TGTGCCAGCAGCTTTAAGCCTTACCCGGGAGAGACCCAGTACTTC
TRBV6-5	TRBJ1-4	TRBD1	NA	CASSPGTGDEKLFF	TGTGCCAGCAGCCCCGGGACAGGGGACGAAAAACTGTTTTTT